This TCR beta chain was found in a study of post-analysis software for immune sequencing data. Study results and limitations: A handful of TRBV segments were significantly more frequent in patients than in controls. TRBV5-6, TRBV5-1 and TRBV20-1 were among these segments.

The authors incorporated unique molecular identifiers into the TCR beta cDNA libraries. TCRdb called the PCR reads again in MiXCR, with one record for every CDR3 protein. The sample yields about 430,000 distinct CDR3 sequences, less than 40% seen once. Of note for this clonotype: What it recognizes is unknown.

V lost 3 bases to trimming and J lost 4 bases; unmatched junction nucleotides: 9. The CDR3 covers 16 residues. The germline V gene has CDR1 SGDLS and CDR2 YYNGEE. The specimen was blood. This chain connects TRBV9 to TRBJ2-1; 8 bases match TRBD2. This sequence originates from a girl aged 2-10 years with multiple sclerosis. Here the CDR3 DNA reads TGTGCCAGCAGCGCAGGGTCGGCTAGCGGGTACAATGAGCAGTTCTTC. Translation: CASSAGSASGYNEQFF.